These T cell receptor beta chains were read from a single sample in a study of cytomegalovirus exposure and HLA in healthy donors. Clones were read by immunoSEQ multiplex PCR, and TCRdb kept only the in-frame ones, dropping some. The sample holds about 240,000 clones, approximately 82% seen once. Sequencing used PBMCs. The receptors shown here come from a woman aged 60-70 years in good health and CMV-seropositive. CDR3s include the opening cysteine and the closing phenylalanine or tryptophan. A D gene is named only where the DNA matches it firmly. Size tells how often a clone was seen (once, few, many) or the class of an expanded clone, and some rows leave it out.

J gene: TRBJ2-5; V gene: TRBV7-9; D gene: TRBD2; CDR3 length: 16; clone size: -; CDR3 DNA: TGTGCCAGCAGCCCACTAGGTCTAGCGGGATGGGAGACCCAGTACTTC; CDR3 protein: CASSPLGLAGWETQYF
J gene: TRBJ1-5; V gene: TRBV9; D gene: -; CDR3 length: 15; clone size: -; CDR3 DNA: TGTGCCAGCAGCGTAGGACCTAGGTCGGATCAGCCCCAGCATTTT; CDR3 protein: CASSVGPRSDQPQHF
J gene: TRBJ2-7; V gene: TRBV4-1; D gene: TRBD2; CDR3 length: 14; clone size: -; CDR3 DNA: TGCGCCAGCAGCCAAGCCTCGGGGGGGTACGAGCAGTACTTC; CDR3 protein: CASSQASGGYEQYF
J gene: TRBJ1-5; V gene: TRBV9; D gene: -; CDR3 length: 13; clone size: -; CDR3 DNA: TGTGCCAGCAGCCCCAGGGATCGGCAGCCCCAGCATTTT; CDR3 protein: CASSPRDRQPQHF
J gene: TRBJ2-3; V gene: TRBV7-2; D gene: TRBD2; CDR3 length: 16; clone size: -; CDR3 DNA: TGTGCCAGCAGCCTGCGGACTAGCGGGAATTCAGATACGCAGTATTTT; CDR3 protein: CASSLRTSGNSDTQYF
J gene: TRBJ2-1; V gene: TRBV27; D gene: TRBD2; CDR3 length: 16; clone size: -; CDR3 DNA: TGTGCCAGCAGTTTAGTCCCTAGCGGGAGGACCAATGAGCAGTTCTTC; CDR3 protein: CASSLVPSGRTNEQFF
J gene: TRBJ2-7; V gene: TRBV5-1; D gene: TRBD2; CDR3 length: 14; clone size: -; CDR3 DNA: TGCGCCAGCAGCTTGGTCGGGGGGGCTCTCGAGCAGTACTTC; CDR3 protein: CASSLVGGALEQYF
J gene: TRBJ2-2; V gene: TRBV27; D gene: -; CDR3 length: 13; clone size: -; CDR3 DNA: TGTGCCAGCAGTTATCAGGGAACCGGGGAGCTGTTTTTT; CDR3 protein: CASSYQGTGELFF
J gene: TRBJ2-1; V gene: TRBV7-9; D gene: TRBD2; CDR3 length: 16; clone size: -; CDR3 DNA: TGTTCCAGCAGCGGACTAGCGGGAGGCCACTACAATGAGCAGTTCTTC; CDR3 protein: CSSSGLAGGHYNEQFF
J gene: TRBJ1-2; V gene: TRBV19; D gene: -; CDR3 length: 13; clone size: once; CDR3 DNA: TGTGCCACTGGCCCCCGGGATTTCTATGGCTACACCTTC; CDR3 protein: CATGPRDFYGYTF
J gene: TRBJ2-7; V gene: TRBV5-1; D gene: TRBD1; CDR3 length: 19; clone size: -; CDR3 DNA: TGCGCCAGCAGCGGGGCAGAACGAGGGACAGGAGGCCCATGGGGTGAGCAGTACTTC; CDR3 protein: CASSGAERGTGGPWGEQYF
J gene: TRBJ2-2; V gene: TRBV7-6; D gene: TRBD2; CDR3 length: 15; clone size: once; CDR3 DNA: TGTGCCAGCAGCCCAGAAGGCGGGAGGGTCGGGGAGCTGTTTTTT; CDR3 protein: CASSPEGGRVGELFF
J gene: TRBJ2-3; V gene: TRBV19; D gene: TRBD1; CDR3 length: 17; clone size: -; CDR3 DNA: TGTGCCAGTAGTATAGGACAGGGGATGGGGCTCACAGATACGCAGTATTTT; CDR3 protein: CASSIGQGMGLTDTQYF
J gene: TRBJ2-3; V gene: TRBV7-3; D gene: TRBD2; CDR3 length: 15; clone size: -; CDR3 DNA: TGTGCCAGCAGCTCCTCTAGCGGGAGTGGAGATACGCAGTATTTT; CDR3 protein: CASSSSSGSGDTQYF
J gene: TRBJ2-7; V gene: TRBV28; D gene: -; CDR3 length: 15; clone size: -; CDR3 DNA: TGTGCCAGCAGTTTAGGGTCCCGCAGGAACTACGAGCAGTACTTC; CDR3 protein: CASSLGSRRNYEQYF
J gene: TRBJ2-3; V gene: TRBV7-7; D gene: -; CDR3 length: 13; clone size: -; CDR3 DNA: TGTGCTAGCAGCCCCCCGAGTCTTAATACGCAGTATTTT; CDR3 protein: CASSPPSLNTQYF
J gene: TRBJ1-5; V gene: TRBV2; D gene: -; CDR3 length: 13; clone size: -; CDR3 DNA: TGTGCCAGCAATGGGGCAGGGAGGCAGCCCCAGCATTTT; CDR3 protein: CASNGAGRQPQHF
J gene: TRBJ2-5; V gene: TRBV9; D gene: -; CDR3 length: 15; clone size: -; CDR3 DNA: TGTGCCAGCAGCCGGGGGGAAAGGGGGCAAGAGACCCAGTACTTC; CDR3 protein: CASSRGERGQETQYF
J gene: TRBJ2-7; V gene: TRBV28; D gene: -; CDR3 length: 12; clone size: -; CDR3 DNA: TGTGCCAGCACCGGACGGGGCTACGAGCAGTACTTC; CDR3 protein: CASTGRGYEQYF
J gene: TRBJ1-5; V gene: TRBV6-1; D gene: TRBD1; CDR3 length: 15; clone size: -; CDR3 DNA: TGTGCCAGCAGAGCTCAGGGGGAACTCATAACGACCCAGCATTTT; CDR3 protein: CASRAQGELITTQHF
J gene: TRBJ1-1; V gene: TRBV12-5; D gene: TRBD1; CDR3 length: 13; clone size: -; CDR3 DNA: TGTGCTAGTGGTTCACTCCAGGGGGTAGAAGCTTTCTTT; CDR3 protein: CASGSLQGVEAFF
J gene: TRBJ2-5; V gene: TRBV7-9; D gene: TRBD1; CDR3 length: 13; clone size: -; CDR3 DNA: TGTGCCAGCAGCCAAGCAGGGGGCGAGACCCAGTACTTC; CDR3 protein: CASSQAGGETQYF
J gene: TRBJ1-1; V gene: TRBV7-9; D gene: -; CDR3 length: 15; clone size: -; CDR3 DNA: TGTGCCAGCAGCTTAGGGGGGGGAGTCAATACTGAAGCTTTCTTT; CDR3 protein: CASSLGGGVNTEAFF
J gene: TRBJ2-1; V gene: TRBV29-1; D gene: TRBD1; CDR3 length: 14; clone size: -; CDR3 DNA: TGCAGCGGGGGACAGGGGGGGGCCTACAATGAGCAGTTCTTC; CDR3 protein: CSGGQGGAYNEQFF
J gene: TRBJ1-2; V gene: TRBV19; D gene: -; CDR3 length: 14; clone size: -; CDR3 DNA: TGTGCCAGTAGTATTTCCCGGACATCCCTGGGCTACACCTTC; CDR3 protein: CASSISRTSLGYTF
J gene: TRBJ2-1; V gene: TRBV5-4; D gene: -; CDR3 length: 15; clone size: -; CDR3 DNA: TGTGCCAGCAGCTTGGACAGGGTAACCTACAATGAGCAGTTCTTC; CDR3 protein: CASSLDRVTYNEQFF
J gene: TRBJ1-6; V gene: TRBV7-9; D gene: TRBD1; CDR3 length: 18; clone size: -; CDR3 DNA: TGTGCCAGCAGCTCCTCGAAGGGACAGTCTATCATGGAGTCACCCCTCCACTTT; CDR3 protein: CASSSSKGQSIMESPLHF
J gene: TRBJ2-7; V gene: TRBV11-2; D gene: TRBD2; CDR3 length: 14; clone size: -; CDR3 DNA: TGTGCCAGCAGCATCGGGACTAGCGGATACGAGCAGTACTTC; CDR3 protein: CASSIGTSGYEQYF
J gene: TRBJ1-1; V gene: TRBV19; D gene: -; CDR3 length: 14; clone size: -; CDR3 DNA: TGTGCCAGTAGTTCGCAGGGAATGAACACTGAAGCTTTCTTT; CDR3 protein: CASSSQGMNTEAFF
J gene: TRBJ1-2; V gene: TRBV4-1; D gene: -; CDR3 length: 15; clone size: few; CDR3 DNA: TGCGCCAGCAGCCAACAGAACACAGCTAACTATGGCTACACCTTC; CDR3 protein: CASSQQNTANYGYTF
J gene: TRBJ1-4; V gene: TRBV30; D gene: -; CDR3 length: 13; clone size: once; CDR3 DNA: TGTGCCTGGAGTAACCAGGGGAACGAAAAACTGTTTTTT; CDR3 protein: CAWSNQGNEKLFF
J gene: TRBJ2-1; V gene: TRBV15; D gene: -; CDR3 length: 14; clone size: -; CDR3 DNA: TGTGCCACCAGCAGAGGGAGAAAGTACAATGAGCAGTTCTTC; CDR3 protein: CATSRGRKYNEQFF
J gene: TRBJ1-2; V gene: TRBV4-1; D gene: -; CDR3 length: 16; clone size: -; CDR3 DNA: TGCGCCAGCAGCCATATAACAGGGTCCCGGAACTATGGCTACACCTTC; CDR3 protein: CASSHITGSRNYGYTF
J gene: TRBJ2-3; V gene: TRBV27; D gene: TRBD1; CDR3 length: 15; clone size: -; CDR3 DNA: TGTGCCAGCAGTTTTGAGACAGGGCGCACAGATACGCAGTATTTT; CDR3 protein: CASSFETGRTDTQYF
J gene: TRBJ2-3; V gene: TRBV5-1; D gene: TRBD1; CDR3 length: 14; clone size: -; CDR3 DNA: TGCGCCAGCAGCCTTATGACAGGGGGGGATACGCAGTATTTT; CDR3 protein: CASSLMTGGDTQYF
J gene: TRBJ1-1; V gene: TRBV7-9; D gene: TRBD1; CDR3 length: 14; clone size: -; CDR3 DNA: TGTGCCAGCAGCTTAGAGGGGGCTGTGACTGAAGCTTTCTTT; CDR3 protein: CASSLEGAVTEAFF
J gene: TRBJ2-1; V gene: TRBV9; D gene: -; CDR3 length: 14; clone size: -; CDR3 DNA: TGTGCCAGCAGCCTCGGAGGTTCCTACAATGAGCAGTTCTTC; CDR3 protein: CASSLGGSYNEQFF
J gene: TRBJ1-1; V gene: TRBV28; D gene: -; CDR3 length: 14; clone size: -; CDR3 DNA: TGTGCCAGCAGTTTACTTGACAGAGGCGCTGAAGCTTTCTTT; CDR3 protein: CASSLLDRGAEAFF
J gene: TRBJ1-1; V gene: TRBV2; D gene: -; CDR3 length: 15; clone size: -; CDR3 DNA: TGTGCCAGCAGTGAAGCCGCGGGAATGAACACTGAAGCTTTCTTT; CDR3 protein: CASSEAAGMNTEAFF
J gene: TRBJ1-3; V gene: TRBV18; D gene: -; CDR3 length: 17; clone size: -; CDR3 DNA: TGTGCCAGCTCACCACCGAACATTCTCAGGTCTGGAAACACCATATATTTT; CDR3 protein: CASSPPNILRSGNTIYF
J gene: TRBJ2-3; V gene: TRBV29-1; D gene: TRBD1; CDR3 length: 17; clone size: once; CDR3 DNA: TGCAGCGTTTTGGAGCTCGGGGACAGGGGGTTTTTGGATACGCAGTATTTT; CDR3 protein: CSVLELGDRGFLDTQYF
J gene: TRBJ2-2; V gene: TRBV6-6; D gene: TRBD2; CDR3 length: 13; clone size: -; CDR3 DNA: TGTGCCAGCACTCTAGCGGGAGACGAGGAGCTGTTTTTT; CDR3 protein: CASTLAGDEELFF
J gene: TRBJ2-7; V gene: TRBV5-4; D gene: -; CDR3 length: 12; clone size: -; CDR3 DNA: TGTGCCAGCAGATCGGACAGTACCGAGCAGTACTTC; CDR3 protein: CASRSDSTEQYF
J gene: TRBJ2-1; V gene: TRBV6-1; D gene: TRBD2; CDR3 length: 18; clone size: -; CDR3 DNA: TGTGCCAGCAGTGTAGCCCTTAGCGGGAGTAATTCACTCAATGAGCAGTTCTTC; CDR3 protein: CASSVALSGSNSLNEQFF
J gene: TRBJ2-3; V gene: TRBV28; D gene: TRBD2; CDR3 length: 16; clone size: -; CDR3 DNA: TGTGCCAGCAGCCTCCACCGTCGACTAGCGGGGGATACGCAGTATTTT; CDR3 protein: CASSLHRRLAGDTQYF
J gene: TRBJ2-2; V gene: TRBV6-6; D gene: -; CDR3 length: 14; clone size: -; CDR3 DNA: TGTGCCAGCAGCCAACAGGAGAACACCGGGGAGCTGTTTTTT; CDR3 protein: CASSQQENTGELFF
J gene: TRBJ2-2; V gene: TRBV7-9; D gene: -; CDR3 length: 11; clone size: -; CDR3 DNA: TGTGCCAGCAAAGGGGACGGGGAGCTGTTTTTT; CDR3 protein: CASKGDGELFF
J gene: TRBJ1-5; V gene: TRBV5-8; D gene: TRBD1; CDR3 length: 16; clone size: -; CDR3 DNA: TGTGCCAGCAGCTTGGTGGACAGGGGAAGCAATCAGCCCCAGCATTTT; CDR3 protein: CASSLVDRGSNQPQHF
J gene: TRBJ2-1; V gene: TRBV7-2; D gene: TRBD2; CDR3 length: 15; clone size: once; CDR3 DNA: TGTGCCAGCAGCTTGATCCCTAGCGGGTCCAATGAGCAGTTCTTC; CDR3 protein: CASSLIPSGSNEQFF
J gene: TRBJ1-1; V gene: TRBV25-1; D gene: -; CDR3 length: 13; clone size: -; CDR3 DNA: TGTGCCAGCAGTGAATACCCCGGAGGGGAAGCTTTCTTT; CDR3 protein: CASSEYPGGEAFF
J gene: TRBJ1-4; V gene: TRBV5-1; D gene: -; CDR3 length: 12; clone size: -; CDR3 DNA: TGCGCCAGCACAGATACAGGTGAAAAACTGTTTTTT; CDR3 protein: CASTDTGEKLFF
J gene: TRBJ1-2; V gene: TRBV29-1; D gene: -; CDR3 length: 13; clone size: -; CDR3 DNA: TGCAGCGCTGGGACTTCTTATAACTATGGCTACACCTTC; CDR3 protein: CSAGTSYNYGYTF